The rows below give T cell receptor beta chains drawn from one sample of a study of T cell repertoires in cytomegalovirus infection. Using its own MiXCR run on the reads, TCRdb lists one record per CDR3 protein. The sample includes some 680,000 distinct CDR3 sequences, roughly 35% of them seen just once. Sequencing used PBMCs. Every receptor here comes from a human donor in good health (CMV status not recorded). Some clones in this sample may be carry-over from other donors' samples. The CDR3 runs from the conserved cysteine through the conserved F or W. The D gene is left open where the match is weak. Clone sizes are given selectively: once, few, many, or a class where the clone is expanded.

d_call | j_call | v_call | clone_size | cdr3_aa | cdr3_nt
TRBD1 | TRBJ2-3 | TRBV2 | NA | CASSDPRTGALTDTQYF | TGTGCCAGCAGTGATCCCCGGACAGGGGCGCTCACAGATACGCAGTATTTT
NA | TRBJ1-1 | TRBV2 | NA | CASNLRAGGAFF | TGTGCCAGCAATCTTCGTGCCGGGGGGGCTTTCTTT
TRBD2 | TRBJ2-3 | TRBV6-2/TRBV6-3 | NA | CASSYIPPTTREGPGDTQYF | TGTGCCAGCAGTTATATTCCCCCCACGACGCGGGAGGGCCCCGGCGATACGCAGTATTTT
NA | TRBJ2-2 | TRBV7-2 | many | CASSRQPNTGELFF | TGTGCCAGCAGCCGCCAACCGAACACCGGGGAGCTGTTTTTT
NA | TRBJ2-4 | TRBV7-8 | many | CASSLEPGIAKNIQYF | TGTGCCAGCAGCCTCGAGCCTGGGATAGCCAAAAACATTCAGTACTTC
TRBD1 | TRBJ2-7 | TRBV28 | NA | CASSTPATGFYEQYF | TGTGCCAGCAGTACCCCCGCGACAGGGTTCTACGAGCAGTACTTC
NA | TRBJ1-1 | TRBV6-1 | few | CASSEIGTEAFF | TGTGCCAGCAGTGAAATCGGTACTGAAGCTTTCTTT
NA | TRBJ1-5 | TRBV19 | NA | CASSIADYSNQPQHF | TGTGCCAGTAGTATTGCCGACTATAGCAATCAGCCCCAGCATTTT
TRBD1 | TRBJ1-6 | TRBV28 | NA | CASSLLRTGSVNSPLHF | TGTGCCAGCAGTTTGCTCCGGACAGGGAGTGTGAATTCACCCCTCCACTTT
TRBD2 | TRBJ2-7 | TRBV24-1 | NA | CATSSTTSGINEQYF | TGTGCCACCAGTTCTACCACTAGCGGGATTAACGAGCAGTACTTC
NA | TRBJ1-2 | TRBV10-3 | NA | CAIPKGNGQDTNYGYTF | TGTGCCATCCCTAAGGGGAATGGGCAGGATACTAACTATGGCTACACCTTC
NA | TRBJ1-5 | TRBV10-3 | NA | CAIRSGTSGNQPQHF | TGTGCCATCAGATCAGGGACAAGCGGCAATCAGCCCCAGCATTTT
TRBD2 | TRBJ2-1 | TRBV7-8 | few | CASSPKRGASYNEQFF | TGTGCCAGCAGCCCTAAGCGGGGGGCATCCTACAATGAGCAGTTCTTC
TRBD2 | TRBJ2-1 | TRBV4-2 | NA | CASSQGLAGANEQFF | TGTGCCAGCAGCCAAGGACTAGCGGGAGCTAATGAGCAGTTCTTC
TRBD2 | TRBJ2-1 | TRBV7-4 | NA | CASSYSGGGDEQFF | TGTGCCAGCAGCTACAGCGGGGGAGGGGATGAGCAGTTCTTC
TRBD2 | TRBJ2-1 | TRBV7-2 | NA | CASSNGLAYNEQFF | TGTGCCAGCAGCAACGGACTAGCTTACAATGAGCAGTTCTTC
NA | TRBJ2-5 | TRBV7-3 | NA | CASSLSRKETQYF | TGTGCCAGCAGCTTATCTAGAAAAGAGACCCAGTACTTC
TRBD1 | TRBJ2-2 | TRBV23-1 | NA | CASSQKTGVNTGELFF | TGCGCCAGCAGTCAAAAGACAGGGGTGAACACCGGGGAGCTGTTTTTT
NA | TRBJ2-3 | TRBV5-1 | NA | CASSLLYGGISTDTQYF | TGCGCCAGCAGCTTGCTATATGGCGGTATTAGCACAGATACGCAGTATTTT
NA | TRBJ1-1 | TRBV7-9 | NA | CASSLSTLTEAFF | TGTGCCAGCAGCTTAAGCACGCTGACTGAAGCTTTCTTT
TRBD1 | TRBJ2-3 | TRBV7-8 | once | CASSPRFVGTGSTDPQYF | TGTGCCAGCAGCCCGAGATTTGTTGGGACAGGAAGCACAGATCCGCAGTATTTT
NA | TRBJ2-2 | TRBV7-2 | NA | CASSLEAGPGELFF | TGTGCCAGCAGCTTGGAGGCGGGCCCCGGGGAGCTGTTTTTT
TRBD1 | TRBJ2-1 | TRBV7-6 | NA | CASSGGTGTYNEQFF | TGTGCCAGCAGCGGGGGGACAGGGACCTACAATGAGCAGTTCTTC
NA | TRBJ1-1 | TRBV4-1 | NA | CASSQEPGALNTEAFF | TGCGCCAGCAGCCAAGAGCCAGGGGCATTGAACACTGAAGCTTTCTTT
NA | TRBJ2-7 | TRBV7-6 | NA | CDSSFGGAGSYEQYF | TGTGACAGCAGCTTTGGGGGGGCGGGCTCCTACGAGCAGTACTTC
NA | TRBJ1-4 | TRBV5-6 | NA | CASSQGRPGPHEKLFF | TGTGCCAGCAGCCAGGGACGCCCGGGGCCTCATGAAAAACTGTTTTTT
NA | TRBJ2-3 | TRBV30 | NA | CAWSPRDTQYF | TGTGCCTGGAGCCCGCGCGATACGCAGTATTTT
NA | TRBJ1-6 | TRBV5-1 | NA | CASSPWPVSAAYNSPLHF | TGCGCCAGCAGCCCCTGGCCGGTGTCGGCTGCCTATAATTCACCCCTCCACTTT
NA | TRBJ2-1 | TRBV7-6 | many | CASSPRGIDNEQFF | TGTGCCAGCAGCCCAAGGGGGATTGACAATGAGCAGTTCTTC
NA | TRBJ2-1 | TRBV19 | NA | CASSIERQDPFNEQFF | TGTGCCAGTAGTATAGAGAGACAGGACCCCTTCAATGAGCAGTTCTTC
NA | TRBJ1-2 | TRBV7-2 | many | CASSQGPYGYTF | TGTGCCAGCAGCCAAGGGCCCTATGGCTACACCTTC
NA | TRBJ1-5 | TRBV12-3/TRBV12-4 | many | CASSASGVQPQHF | TGTGCCAGCAGTGCCTCAGGGGTCCAGCCCCAGCATTTT
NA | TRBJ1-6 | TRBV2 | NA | CASSEGEGNSPLHF | TGCGCCAGCAGTGAAGGGGAAGGTAATTCACCCCTCCACTTT
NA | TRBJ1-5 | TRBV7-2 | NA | CASSLYPNSNQPQHF | TGTGCCAGCAGCTTATATCCGAATAGCAATCAGCCCCAGCATTTT
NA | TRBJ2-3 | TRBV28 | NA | CASSLISGGGGTDTQYF | TGTGCCAGCAGTCTAATAAGCGGAGGGGGCGGCACAGATACGCAGTATTTT
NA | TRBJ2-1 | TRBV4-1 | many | CASSLPSSYNEQFF | TGCGCCAGCTCCCTGCCCAGCTCCTACAATGAGCAGTTCTTC
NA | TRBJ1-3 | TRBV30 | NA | CASYRAPGPGNPIYF | TGTGCCTCCTACAGGGCCCCGGGCCCTGGAAACCCCATATATTTT
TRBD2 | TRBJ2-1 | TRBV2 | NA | CASIMGGGAFHEQFF | TGTGCCAGCATCATGGGCGGGGGGGCCTTCCATGAGCAGTTCTTC
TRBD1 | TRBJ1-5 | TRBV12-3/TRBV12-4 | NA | CASSSTPGQGNQPQHF | TGTGCCAGCAGTTCCACTCCGGGACAGGGCAATCAGCCCCAGCATTTT
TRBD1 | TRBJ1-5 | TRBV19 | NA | CASSIEGQNSNQPQHF | TGTGCCAGTAGTATAGAGGGACAGAATAGCAATCAGCCCCAGCATTTT
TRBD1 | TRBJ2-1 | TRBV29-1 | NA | CSAQLGGDEQFF | TGCAGCGCTCAACTAGGGGGCGATGAGCAGTTCTTC
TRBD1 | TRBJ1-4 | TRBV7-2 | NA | CASSLDGTGNEKLFF | TGTGCCAGCAGCTTAGATGGGACAGGCAATGAAAAACTGTTTTTT
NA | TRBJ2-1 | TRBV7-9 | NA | CASSSERTGSYNEQFF | TGTGCCAGCAGCTCAGAGAGGACCGGTTCCTACAATGAGCAGTTCTTC
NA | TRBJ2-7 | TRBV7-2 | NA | CASSRDASSYEQYF | TGTGCCAGCAGCCGGGACGCGAGCTCCTACGAGCAGTACTTC